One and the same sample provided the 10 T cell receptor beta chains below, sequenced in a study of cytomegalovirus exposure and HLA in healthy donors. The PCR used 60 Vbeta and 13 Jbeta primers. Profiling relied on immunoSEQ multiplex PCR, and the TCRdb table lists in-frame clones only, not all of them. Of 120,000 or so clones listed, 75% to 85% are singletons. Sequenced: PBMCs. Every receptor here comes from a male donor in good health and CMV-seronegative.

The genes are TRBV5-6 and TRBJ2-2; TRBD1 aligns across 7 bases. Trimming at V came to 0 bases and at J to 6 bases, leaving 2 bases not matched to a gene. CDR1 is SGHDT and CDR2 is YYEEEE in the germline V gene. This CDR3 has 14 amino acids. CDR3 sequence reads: CASSLGQGPGELFF. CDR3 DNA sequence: TGTGCCAGCAGCTTGGGACAGGGCCCCGGGGAGCTGTTTTTT.

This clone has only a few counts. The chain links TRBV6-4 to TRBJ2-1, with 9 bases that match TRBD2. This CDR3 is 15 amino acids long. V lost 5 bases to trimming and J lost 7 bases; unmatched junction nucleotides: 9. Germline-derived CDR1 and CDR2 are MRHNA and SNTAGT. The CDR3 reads CASSLTAGGRNEQFF. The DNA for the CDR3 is TGTGCCAGCAGTTTAACAGCGGGGGGTCGGAATGAGCAGTTCTTC.

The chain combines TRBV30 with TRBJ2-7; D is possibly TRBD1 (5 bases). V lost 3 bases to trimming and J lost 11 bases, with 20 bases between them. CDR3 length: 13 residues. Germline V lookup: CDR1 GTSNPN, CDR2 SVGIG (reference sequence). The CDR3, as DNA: TGTGCCTGGAGAGGGAAAGGGGTGGGGTGGGAGTACTTC. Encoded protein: CAWRGKGVGWEYF.

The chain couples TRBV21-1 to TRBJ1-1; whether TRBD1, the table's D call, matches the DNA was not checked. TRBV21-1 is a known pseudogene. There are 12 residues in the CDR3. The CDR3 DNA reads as TGTGCCAGCACCCTGACAGGGACTGAAGCTTTCTTT. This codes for CASTLTGTEAFF.

CDR3 bases: TGCGCCAGCAGAAGGGGTTTGTTCGATGAGCAGTACTTC. Encoded protein: CASRRGLFDEQYF. The V call is TRBV5-1, the J call TRBJ2-5; D is possibly TRBD1 (5 bases). The V gene's germline CDR1 is SGHRS and CDR2 YFSETQ. The CDR3 loop spans 13 amino acids. The germline V and J ends were trimmed by 5 bases and 11 bases, with 19 bases remaining between them.

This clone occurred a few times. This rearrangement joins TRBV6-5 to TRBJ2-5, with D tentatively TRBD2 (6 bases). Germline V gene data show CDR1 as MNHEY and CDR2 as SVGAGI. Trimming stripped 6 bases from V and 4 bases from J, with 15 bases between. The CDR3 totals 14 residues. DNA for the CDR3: TGTGCCAGCAGCGAGGCGGGGCGGGGAGAGACCCAGTACTTC. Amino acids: CASSEAGRGETQYF.

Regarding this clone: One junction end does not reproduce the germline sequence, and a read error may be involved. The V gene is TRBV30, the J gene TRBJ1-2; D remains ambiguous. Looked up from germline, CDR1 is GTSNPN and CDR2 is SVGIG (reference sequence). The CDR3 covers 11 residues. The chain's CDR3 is CAWTGDYGYTF. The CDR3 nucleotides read TGTGCCTGGACGGGAGACTACGGCTACACCTTC.

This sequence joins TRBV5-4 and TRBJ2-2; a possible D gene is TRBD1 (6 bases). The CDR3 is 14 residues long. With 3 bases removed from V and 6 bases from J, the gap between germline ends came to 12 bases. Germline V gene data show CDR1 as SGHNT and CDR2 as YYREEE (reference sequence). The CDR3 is CASSSVQGSGELFF. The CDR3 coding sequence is TGTGCCAGCAGCTCGGTACAGGGATCCGGGGAGCTGTTTTTT.

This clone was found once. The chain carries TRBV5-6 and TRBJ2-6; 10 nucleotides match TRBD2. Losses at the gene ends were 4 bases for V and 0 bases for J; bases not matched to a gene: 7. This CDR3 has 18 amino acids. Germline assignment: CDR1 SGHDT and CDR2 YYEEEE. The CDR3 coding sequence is TGTGCCAGCAGCGCACTAGCGGGGAGTACCTCTGGGGCCAACGTCCTGACTTTC. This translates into CASSALAGSTSGANVLTF.

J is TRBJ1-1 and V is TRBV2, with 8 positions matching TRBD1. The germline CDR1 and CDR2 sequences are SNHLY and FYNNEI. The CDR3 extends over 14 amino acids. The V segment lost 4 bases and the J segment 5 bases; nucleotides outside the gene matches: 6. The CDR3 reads CASSGGQGRTEAFF. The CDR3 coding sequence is TGTGCCAGCAGTGGCGGACAGGGTAGGACTGAAGCTTTCTTT.